Below, one T cell receptor beta chain is given with its context. Its cognate antigen is unknown. This sample is part of a study of shared clonotypes between healthy human individuals. Deep level was the assay's run setting. In the authors' methods: ImmunoSEQ gave junction-only sequences without quality scores, so filtering differed. Profiling relied on immunoSEQ multiplex PCR, and the TCRdb table lists in-frame clones only, not all of them. The D gene and trimming were derived from the DNA, and the V and J assignments and clone size from that table. The table includes 1.5 million to 1.9 million clones, nearly 99% detected once. CDR1 SGHAT and CDR2 FQNNGV come from the germline V gene. V was cut by 2 bases and J by 0 bases, with 13 bases left in between. The CDR3 length is 16 residues. Regarding the study as a whole: All-four-donor shared clonotypes had higher generation probabilities than non-shared clonotypes did. Expectations were that clonotype sharing among donors would be affected by sequencing depth.

The rearrangement links TRBV11-2 to TRBJ1-1, with D possibly being TRBD1 (6 bases). This receptor was taken from a young man in good health. The material sequenced was naive CD4+ T cells sorted from blood. Subset denoted: CD45RA+ positively selected. DNA for the CDR3: TGTGCCAGCAGCTTAAGGGACACAGTCATGAACACTGAAGCTTTCTTT. Its protein is CASSLRDTVMNTEAFF.